The T cell receptor (beta chain) described here comes from a study of shared clonotypes between healthy human individuals. This CDR3 comprises 13 residues. Trimming shortened V by 0 bases and J by 1 base, and 4 bases separated the two germline ends. Germline lookup yields CDR1 SGHDT and CDR2 YYEEEE. Whole-study results and caveats: The study found about 5.1% of naive CD4 clonotypes shared across several donors. Compared with memory subsets, naive subsets generally had larger estimated richness.

Note on this clone: No antigen is known for it. This CDR3 is also generated by other DNA sequences in the sample.

CD45RO-negative, CCR7-positively selected cells formed the naive CD8 fraction, excluding terminally differentiated effector memory CD45RA+ cells. In replicate PCRs of sorted subsets, approximately 210 ng DNA, approximately 30,000 T cell genomes, was used. The repertoire was sequenced with immunoSEQ multiplex PCR; TCRdb's copy has only in-frame clones and lacks some. The sample yields millions of clones, approximately 94% seen once. J is TRBJ2-5 and V is TRBV5-6; D remains unclear. The sample taken for sequencing was naive CD8+ T cells sorted from blood. The clonotype was recovered from a man between 18 and 35 years old in good health. The DNA for the CDR3 is TGTGCCAGCAGCTTGGACAGCCAAGAGACCCAGTACTTC. Protein: CASSLDSQETQYF.